These 10 T cell receptor beta chains were sequenced from one sample in a study of preoperative IRX-2 immunotherapy in early breast cancer. The treatment here: preoperative locoregional IRX-2 cytokine immunotherapy. Sequencing was performed with immunoSEQ multiplex PCR; in TCRdb, only in-frame clones are kept and a portion is missing. The data show 20,000 to 30,000 clones, around 75% seen once. Sequenced here: lymph node tissue, sampled before IRX-2 immunotherapy. The receptor set was obtained from a human donor with breast cancer.

The rearrangement joins TRBV5-1 to TRBJ1-1, with a possible D match to TRBD1 (5 bases). CDR3 length: 15 residues. CDR1 is SGHRS and CDR2 is YFSETQ in the germline V gene. Trimming stripped 7 bases from V and 2 bases from J, with 18 bases between. CDR3 region: CASSLGEGLNTEAFF. DNA of the CDR3: TGCGCCAGCTCCCTGGGGGAGGGACTTAACACTGAAGCTTTCTTT.

CDR3 coding DNA: TGTGCCAGCAGCTATGCACAGAACACTGAAGCTTTCTTT. It yields the protein CASSYAQNTEAFF. J is TRBJ1-1 and V is TRBV14; no clear D. Looked up from germline, CDR1 is SGHDN and CDR2 is FVKESK. The CDR3 spans 13 residues. The V gene lost 5 bases and the J gene lost 1 base, with 8 bases spanning the gap.

The V call is TRBV6-8, the J call TRBJ1-2, with 8 bases identical to TRBD1. This CDR3 contains 14 residues. Trimming cost V 8 bases and J 4 bases; bases outside gene matches: 9. Per germline, CDR1 MNHGY and CDR2 SAAAGT. The CDR3 region has the DNA TGTGCCAGCCGAAGATCTACAGGGGGCTATGGCTACACCTTC. This encodes CASRRSTGGYGYTF.

The chain combines TRBV15 with TRBJ1-2; no firm D call. The CDR3 loop spans 14 amino acids. Trimming took off 2 bases at V and 5 bases at J, with 12 bases between the two ends. The germline V gene has CDR1 LNHNV and CDR2 YYDKDF (reference sequence). The CDR3 sequence: CATSRQDGDYGYTF. CDR3 in DNA: TGTGCCACCAGCAGACAGGACGGAGATTATGGCTACACCTTC.

The chain carries TRBV6-8 and TRBJ2-7; 7 bases line up with TRBD1. This CDR3 is 15 amino acids long. Germline values: CDR1 MNHGY, CDR2 SAAAGT. V gave up 4 bases and J gave up 6 bases; unmatched junction bases: 12. As DNA, the CDR3 is TGTGCCAGCAGTTCCGAAGGGGGCTTCTCCCGCGAGCAGTACTTC. It yields the protein CASSSEGGFSREQYF.

Regarding this clone: Mismatch with germline at one junction end may stem from a read error. The V and J genes are TRBV6-8 and TRBJ1-2, with no clear D. The length of the CDR3 is 13 residues. Germline loops: CDR1 MNHGY, CDR2 SAAAGT. CDR3 coding DNA: TGTGCCAGCAGTGACTCTACGTCTGGGGGCTACACCTTC. Protein sequence: CASSDSTSGGYTF.

The gene calls are TRBV11-3 and TRBJ2-6; perhaps D is TRBD1 or TRBD2 (6 bases each). Trimming removed 5 bases from V and 0 bases from J, with 11 bases in between. The germline gives CDR1 SGHNT, CDR2 YENEEA. The CDR3 length is 16 residues. As DNA, the CDR3 is TGTGCCAGCAGCCAACGGGGGCGCTCTGGGGCCAACGTCCTGACTTTC. It translates to CASSQRGRSGANVLTF.

This chain joins TRBV28 and TRBJ2-7, with D unresolved. In germline, CDR1 is MDHEN, CDR2 SYDVKM. The CDR3 is made up of 18 amino acids. V was shortened by 2 bases and J by 0 bases, with 20 bases between the two germline ends. The CDR3 sequence: CASSLVPRIPGDSYEQYF. The CDR3 bases are TGTGCCAGCAGTTTAGTCCCCCGTATCCCTGGGGACTCCTACGAGCAGTACTTC.

This clone has more than one count but fewer than ten. The rearrangement joins TRBV10-3 to TRBJ1-4; no definite D call. This CDR3 is 15 amino acids long. Germline V CDR1 and CDR2: ENHRY, SYGVKD. Trimming took 0 bases from V and 8 from J, leaving 13 bases between them. The CDR3 nucleotides are TGTGCCATCAGTGAGTCTAAAGAATGGTGGGAAAAACTGTTTTTT. It codes for CAISESKEWWEKLFF.

The table lists this clone with a count of one. The chain uses TRBV5-1 and TRBJ1-4; 9 nucleotides align to TRBD1. CDR3 size: 14 residues. Germline CDR1 reads SGHRS; CDR2 reads YFSETQ. Unmatched junction bases numbered 2, after V lost 2 bases and J lost 6 bases. CDR3 sequence reads: CASSFRTGDEKLFF. As DNA, the CDR3 is TGCGCCAGCAGCTTCAGGACAGGGGATGAAAAACTGTTTTTT.